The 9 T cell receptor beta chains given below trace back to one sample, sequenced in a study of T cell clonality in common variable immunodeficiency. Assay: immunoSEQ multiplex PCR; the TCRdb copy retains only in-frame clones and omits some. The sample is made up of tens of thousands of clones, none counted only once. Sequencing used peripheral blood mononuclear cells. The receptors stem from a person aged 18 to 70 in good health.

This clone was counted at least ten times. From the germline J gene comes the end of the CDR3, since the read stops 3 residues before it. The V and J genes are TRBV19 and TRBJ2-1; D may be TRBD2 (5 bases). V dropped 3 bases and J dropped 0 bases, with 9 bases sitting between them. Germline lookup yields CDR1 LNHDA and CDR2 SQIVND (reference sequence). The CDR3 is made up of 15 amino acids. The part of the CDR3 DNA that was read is TGTGCCAGTAGTATGTTAGCGCACTCCTACAATGAG. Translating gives CASSMLAHSYNE. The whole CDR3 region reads CASSMLAHSYNEQFF.

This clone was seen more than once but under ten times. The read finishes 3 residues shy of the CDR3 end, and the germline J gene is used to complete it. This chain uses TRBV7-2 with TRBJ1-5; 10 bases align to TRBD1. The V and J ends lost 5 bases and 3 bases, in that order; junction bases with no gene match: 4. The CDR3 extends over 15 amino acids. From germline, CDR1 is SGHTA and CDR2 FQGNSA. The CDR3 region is CASSRDRGDNQPQHF. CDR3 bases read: TGTGCCAGCAGCAGGGACAGGGGAGACAATCAGCCC.

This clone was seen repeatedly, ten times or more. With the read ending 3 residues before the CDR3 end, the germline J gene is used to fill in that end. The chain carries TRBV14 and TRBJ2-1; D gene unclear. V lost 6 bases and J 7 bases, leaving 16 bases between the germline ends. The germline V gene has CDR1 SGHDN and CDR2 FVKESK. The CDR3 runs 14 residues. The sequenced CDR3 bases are TGTGCCAGCAGTCAGTGGGCCTATGGTAATGAG. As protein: CASSQWAYGNE. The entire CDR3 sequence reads CASSQWAYGNEQFF.

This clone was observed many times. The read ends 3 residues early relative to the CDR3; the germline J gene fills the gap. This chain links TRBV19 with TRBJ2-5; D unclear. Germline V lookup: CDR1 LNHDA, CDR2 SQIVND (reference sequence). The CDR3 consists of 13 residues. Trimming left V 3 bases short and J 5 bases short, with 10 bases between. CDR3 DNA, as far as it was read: TGTGCCAGTAGTATGCAAGCTAGGGAGACC. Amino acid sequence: CASSMQARET. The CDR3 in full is CASSMQARETQYF.

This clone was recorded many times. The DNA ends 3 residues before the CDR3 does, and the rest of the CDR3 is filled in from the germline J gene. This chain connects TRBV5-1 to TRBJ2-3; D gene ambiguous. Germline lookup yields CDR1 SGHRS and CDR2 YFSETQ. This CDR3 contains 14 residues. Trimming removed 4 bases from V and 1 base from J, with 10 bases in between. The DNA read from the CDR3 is TGCGCCAGCAGCCCAGACTTAGGCACAGATACG. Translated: CASSPDLGTDT. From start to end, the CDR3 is CASSPDLGTDTQYF. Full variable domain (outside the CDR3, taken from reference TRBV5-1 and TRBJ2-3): KAGVTQTPRYLIKTRGQQVTLSCSPISGHRSVSWYQQTPGQGLQFLFEYFSETQRNKGNFPGRFSGRQFSNSRSEMNVSTLELGDSALYLCASSPDLGTDTQYFGPGTRLTVL.

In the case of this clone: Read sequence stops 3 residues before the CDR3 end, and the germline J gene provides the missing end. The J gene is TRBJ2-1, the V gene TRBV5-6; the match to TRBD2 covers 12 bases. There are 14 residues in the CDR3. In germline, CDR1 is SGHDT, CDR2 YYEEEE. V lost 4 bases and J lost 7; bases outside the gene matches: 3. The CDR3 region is CASSPGLAGNEQFF. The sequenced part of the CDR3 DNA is TGTGCCAGCAGCCCGGGACTAGCGGGTAATGAG.

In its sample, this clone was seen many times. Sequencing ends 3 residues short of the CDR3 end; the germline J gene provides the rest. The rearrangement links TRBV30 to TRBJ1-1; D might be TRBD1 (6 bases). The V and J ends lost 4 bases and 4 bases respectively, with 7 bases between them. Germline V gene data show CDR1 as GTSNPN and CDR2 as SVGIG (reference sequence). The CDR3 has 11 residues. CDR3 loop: CAWNRVTEAFF. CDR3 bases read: TGTGCCTGGAACAGGGTCACTGAA.

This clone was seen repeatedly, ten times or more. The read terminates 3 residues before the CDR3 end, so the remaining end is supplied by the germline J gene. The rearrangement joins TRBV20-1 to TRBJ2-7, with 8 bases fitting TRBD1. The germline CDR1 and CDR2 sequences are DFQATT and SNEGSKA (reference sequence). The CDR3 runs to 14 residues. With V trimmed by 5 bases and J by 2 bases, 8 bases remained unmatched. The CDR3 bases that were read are TGCAGTGCTGCCAGGACAGGGAGAGCCTACGAG. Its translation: CSAARTGRAYE. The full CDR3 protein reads CSAARTGRAYEQYF.

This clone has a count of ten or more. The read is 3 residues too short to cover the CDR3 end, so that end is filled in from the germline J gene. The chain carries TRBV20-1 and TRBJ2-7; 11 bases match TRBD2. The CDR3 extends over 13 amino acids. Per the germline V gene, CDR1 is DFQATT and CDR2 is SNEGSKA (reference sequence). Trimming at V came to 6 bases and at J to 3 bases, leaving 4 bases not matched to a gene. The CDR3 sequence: CSATGLADYEQYF. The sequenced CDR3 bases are TGCAGTGCCACGGGACTAGCGGACTACGAG.